This T cell receptor (beta chain) was sequenced in a study of blood T cell repertoires in COVID-19. Across the whole study: Samples came from the United States, Italy and Spain, spanning acute and convalescent COVID-19.

Methods used by the authors: By means of reference gene primer amplification, nucleated cell counts were estimated. Using immunoSEQ multiplex PCR, the repertoire was profiled, and TCRdb retains in-frame clones only, with some absent. The V and J calls and the clone size are those of that table, but D and trimming were determined from the DNA. The sample records tens of thousands of clones, more than 80% being singletons. V shed 0 bases and J 6 bases; nucleotides not matched to a gene: 3. Germline loops: CDR1 SGHNT, CDR2 YENEEA. The CDR3 covers 15 residues. The receptor was derived from a man aged 55 to 70 with active or convalescent COVID-19. Material for sequencing was peripheral blood. The rearrangement uses TRBV11-3 and TRBJ2-1, with 9 bases aligning to TRBD2. CDR3 in amino acids: CASSLERGGRNEQFF. The CDR3 DNA reads TGTGCCAGCAGCTTAGAGCGGGGGGGGCGCAATGAGCAGTTCTTC. The whole variable domain, filled in from reference TRBV11-3 and TRBJ2-1, reads EAGVVQSPRYKIIEKKQPVAFWCNPISGHNTLYWYLQNLGQGPELLIRYENEEAVDDSQLPKDRFSAERLKGVDSTLKIQPAELGDSAVYLCASSLERGGRNEQFFGPGTRLTVL.